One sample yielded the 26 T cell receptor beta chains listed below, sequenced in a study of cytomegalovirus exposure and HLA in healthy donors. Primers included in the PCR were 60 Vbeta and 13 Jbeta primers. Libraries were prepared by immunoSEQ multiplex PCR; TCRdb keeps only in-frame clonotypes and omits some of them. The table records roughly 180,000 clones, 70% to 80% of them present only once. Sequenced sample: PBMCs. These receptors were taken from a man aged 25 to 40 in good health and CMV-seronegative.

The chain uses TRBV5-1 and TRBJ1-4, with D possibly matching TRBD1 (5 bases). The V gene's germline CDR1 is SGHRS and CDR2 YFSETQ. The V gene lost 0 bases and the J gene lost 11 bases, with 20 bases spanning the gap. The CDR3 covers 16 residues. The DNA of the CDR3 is TGCGCCAGCAGCTTGGGGACCGGCTCCCCCCGGGGGAAACTGTTTTTT. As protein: CASSLGTGSPRGKLFF.

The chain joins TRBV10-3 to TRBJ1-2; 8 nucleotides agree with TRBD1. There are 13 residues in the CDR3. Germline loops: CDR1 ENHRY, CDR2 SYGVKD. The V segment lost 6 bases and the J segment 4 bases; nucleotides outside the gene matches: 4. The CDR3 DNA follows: TGTGCCATCAGGGTGACAGGGGCCTATGGCTACACCTTC. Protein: CAIRVTGAYGYTF.

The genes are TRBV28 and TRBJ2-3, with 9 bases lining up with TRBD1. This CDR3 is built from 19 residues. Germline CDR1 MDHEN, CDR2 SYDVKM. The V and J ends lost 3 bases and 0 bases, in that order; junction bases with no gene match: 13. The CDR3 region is CASSFYTGGKGLSTDTQYF. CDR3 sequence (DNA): TGTGCCAGCAGTTTCTATACAGGGGGCAAGGGGTTAAGCACAGATACGCAGTATTTT.

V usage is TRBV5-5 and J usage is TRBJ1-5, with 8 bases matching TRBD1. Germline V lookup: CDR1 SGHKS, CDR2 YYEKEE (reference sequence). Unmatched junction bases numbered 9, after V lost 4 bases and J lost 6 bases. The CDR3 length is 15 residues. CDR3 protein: CASSPNMDRAQPQHF. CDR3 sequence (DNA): TGTGCCAGCAGCCCAAACATGGACAGGGCTCAGCCCCAGCATTTT.

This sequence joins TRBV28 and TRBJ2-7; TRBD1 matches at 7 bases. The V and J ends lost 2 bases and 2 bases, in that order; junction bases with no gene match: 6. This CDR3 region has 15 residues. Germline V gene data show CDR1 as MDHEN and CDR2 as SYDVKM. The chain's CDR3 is CASSLGTDFTYEQYF. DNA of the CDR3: TGTGCCAGCAGTTTAGGGACAGACTTTACCTACGAGCAGTACTTC. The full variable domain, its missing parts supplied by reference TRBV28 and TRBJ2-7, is DVKVTQSSRYLVKRTGEKVFLECVQDMDHENMFWYRQDPGLGLRLIYFSYDVKMKEKGDIPEGYSVSREKKERFSLILESASTNQTSMYLCASSLGTDFTYEQYFGPGTRLTVT.

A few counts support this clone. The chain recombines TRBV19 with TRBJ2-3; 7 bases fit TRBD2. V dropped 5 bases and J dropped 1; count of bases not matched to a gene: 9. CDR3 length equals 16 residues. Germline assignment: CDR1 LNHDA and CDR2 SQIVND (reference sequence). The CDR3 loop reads CASSPPSGGGTDTQYF. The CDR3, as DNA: TGTGCCAGTAGTCCCCCTTCGGGGGGAGGCACAGATACGCAGTATTTT. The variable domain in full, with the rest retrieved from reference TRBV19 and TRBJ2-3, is DGGITQSPKYLFRKEGQNVTLSCEQNLNHDAMYWYRQDPGQGLRLIYYSQIVNDFQKGDIAEGYSVSREKKESFPLTVTSAQKNPTAFYLCASSPPSGGGTDTQYFGPGTRLTVL.

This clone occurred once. The CDR3 sequence is CASSLAGQINEKLFF. CDR3 coding DNA: TGTGCCAGCAGCTTAGCAGGACAGATTAATGAAAAACTGTTTTTT. The rearrangement joins TRBV11-2 to TRBJ1-4; D is possibly TRBD1 (6 bases). Trimming took 1 base from V and 4 from J, leaving 10 bases between them. The CDR3 runs 15 residues. Looked up from germline, CDR1 is SGHAT and CDR2 is FQNNGV.

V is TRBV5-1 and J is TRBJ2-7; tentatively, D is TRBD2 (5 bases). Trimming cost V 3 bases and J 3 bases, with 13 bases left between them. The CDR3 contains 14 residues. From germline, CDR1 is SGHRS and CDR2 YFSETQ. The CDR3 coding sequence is TGCGCCAGCAGCTCGAACGCCGGGGTCTACGAGCAGTACTTC. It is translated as CASSSNAGVYEQYF.

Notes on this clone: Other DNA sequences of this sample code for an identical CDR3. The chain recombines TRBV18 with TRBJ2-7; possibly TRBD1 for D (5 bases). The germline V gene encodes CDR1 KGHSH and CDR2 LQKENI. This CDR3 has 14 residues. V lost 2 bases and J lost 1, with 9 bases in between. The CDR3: CASSPGAGSYEQYF. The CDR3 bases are TGTGCCAGCTCACCAGGGGCTGGATCCTACGAGCAGTACTTC.

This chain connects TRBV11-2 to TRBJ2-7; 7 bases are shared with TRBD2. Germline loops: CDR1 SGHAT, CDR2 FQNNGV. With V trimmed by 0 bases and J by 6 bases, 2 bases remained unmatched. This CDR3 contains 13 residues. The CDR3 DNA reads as TGTGCCAGCAGCTTAGAGTCTAGCGGCGAGCAGTACTTC. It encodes CASSLESSGEQYF.

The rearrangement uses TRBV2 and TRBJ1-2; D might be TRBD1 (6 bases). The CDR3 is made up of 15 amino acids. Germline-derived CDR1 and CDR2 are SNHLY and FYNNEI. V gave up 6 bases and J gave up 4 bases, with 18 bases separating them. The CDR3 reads CASRDSGDASYGYTF. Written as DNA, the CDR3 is TGTGCCAGCAGAGACTCAGGGGATGCGAGCTATGGCTACACCTTC.

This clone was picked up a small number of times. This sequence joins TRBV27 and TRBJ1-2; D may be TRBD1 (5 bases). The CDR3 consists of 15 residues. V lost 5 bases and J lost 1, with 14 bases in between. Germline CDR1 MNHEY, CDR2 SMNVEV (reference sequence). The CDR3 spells CASSLTALLNYGYTF. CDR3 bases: TGTGCCAGCAGTCTGACAGCGCTACTTAACTATGGCTACACCTTC.

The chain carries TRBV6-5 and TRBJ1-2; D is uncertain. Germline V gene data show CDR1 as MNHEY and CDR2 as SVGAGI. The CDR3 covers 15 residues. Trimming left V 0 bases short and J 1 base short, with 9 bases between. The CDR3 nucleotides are TGTGCCAGCAGTTACTCATCAGAAATTAACTATGGCTACACCTTC. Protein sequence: CASSYSSEINYGYTF.

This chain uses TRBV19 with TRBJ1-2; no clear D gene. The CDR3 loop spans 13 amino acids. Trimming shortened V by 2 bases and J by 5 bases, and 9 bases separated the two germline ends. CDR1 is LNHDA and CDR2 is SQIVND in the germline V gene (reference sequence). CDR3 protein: CASSIIGPYGYTF. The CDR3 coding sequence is TGTGCCAGTAGTATAATTGGCCCATATGGCTACACCTTC.

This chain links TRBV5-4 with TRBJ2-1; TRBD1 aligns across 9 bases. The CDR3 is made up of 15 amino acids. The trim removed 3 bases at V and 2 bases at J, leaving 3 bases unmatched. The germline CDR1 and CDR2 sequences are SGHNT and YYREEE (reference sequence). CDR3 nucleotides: TGTGCCAGCAGCTCCGGGACAGGGACCTACAATGAGCAGTTCTTC. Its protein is CASSSGTGTYNEQFF.

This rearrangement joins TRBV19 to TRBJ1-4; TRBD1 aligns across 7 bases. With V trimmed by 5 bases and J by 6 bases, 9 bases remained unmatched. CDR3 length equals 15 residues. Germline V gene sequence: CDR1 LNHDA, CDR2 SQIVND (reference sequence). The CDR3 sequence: CASSRAGGKDEKLFF. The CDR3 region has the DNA TGTGCCAGTAGTCGGGCAGGGGGAAAGGATGAAAAACTGTTTTTT.

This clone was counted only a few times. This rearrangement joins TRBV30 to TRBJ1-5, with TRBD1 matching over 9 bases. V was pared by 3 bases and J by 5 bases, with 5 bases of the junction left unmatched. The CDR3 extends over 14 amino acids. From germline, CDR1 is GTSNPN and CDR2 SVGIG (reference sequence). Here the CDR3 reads CAWRGDRAHQPQHF. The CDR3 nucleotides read TGTGCCTGGAGGGGGGACAGGGCGCATCAGCCCCAGCATTTT. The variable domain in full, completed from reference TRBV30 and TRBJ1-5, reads SQTIHQWPATLVQPVGSPLSLECTVEGTSNPNLYWYRQAAGRGLQLLFYSVGIGQISSEVPQNLSASRPQDRQFILSSKKLLLSDSGFYLCAWRGDRAHQPQHFGDGTRLSIL.

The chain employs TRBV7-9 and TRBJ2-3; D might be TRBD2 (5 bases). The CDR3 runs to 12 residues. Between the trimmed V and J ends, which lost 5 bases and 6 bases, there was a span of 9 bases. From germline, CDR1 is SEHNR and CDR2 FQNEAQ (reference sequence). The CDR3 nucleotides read TGTGCCAGCAGCCCCGGGGAGGATACGCAGTATTTT. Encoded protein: CASSPGEDTQYF.

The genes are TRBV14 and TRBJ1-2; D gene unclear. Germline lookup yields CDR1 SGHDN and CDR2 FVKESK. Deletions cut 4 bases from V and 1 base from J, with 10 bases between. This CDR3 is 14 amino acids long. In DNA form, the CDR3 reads TGTGCCAGCAGCCGCCCAGGTTTTAACTATGGCTACACCTTC. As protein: CASSRPGFNYGYTF.

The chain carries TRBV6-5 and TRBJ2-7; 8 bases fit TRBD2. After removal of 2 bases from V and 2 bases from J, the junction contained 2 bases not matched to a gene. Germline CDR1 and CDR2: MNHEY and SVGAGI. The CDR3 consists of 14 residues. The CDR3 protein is CASSYVAGTYEQYF. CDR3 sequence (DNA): TGTGCCAGCAGTTACGTAGCGGGAACCTACGAGCAGTACTTC.

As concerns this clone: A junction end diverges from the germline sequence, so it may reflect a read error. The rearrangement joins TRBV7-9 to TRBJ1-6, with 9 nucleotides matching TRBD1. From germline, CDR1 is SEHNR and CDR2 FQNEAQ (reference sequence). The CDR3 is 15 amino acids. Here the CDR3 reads CSSSPVRTGDSPLHF. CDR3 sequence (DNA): TGTTCCAGCAGCCCGGTACGGACAGGGGATTCACCCCTCCACTTT.

CDR3 nucleotides: TGTGCCTGGGGGGACTACTACGAGCAGTACTTC. This sequence encodes CAWGDYYEQYF. The chain uses TRBV30 and TRBJ2-7; 7 nucleotides match TRBD2. The germline V gene has CDR1 GTSNPN and CDR2 SVGIG (reference sequence). V trimming: 5 bases; J trimming: 3 bases; junction bases outside the gene matches: 1. The CDR3 loop spans 11 amino acids.

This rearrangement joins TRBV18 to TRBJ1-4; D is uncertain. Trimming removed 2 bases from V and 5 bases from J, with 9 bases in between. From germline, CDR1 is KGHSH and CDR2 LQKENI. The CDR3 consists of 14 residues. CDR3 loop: CASSPETRNEKLFF. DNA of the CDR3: TGTGCCAGCTCACCAGAGACAAGGAATGAAAAACTGTTTTTT.

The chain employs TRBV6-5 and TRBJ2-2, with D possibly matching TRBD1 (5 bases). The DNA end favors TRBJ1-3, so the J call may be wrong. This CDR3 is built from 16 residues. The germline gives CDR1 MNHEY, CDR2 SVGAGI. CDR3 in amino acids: CASSYSSGAVGNTIYF. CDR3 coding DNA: TGTGCCAGCAGTTACTCGAGTGGGGCAGTAGGAAACACCATATATTTT.

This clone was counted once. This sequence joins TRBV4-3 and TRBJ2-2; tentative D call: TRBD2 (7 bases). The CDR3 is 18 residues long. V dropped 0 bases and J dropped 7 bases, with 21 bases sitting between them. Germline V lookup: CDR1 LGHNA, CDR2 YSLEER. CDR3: CASSQDTGGAAKSGELFF. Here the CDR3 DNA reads TGCGCCAGCAGCCAAGATACGGGGGGCGCAGCTAAGAGCGGGGAGCTGTTTTTT.

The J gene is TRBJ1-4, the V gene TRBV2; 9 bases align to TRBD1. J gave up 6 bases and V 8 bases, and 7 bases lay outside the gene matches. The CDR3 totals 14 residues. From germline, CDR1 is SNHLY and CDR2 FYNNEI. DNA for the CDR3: TGTGCCAGCGTTGGAGGGACAGGGTATGAAAAACTGTTTTTT. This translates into CASVGGTGYEKLFF.